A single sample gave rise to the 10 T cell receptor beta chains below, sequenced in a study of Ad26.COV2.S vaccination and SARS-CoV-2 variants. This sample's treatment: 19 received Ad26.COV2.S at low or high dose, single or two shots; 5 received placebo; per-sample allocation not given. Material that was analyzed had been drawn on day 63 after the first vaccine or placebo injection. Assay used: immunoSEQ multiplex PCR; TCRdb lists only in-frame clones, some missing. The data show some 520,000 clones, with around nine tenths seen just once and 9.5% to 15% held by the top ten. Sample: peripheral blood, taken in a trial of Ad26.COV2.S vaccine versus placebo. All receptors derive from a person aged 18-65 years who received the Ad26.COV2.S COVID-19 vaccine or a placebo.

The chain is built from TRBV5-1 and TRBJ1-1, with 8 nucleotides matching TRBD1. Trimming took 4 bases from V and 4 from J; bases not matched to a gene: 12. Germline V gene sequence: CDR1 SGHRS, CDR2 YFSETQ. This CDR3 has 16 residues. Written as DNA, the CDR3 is TGCGCCAGCAGCAGGGGGTCCAGGGGGCATGGCACTGAAGCTTTCTTT. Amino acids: CASSRGSRGHGTEAFF.

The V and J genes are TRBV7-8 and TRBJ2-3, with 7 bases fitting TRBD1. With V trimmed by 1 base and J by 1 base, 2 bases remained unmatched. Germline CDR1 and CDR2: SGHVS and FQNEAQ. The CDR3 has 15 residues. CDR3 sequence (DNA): TGTGCCAGCAGCTTAGGAGGGGGCCGCACAGATACGCAGTATTTT. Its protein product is CASSLGGGRTDTQYF.

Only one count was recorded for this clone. DNA of the CDR3: TGTGCCAGTCTAATGACCCCCTCCGGTGGCTACACCTTC. Encoded protein: CASLMTPSGGYTF. This chain uses TRBV19 with TRBJ1-2; D call uncertain. Deletions cut 8 bases from V and 7 bases from J, with 17 bases between. The CDR3 is made up of 13 amino acids. Germline lookup yields CDR1 LNHDA and CDR2 SQIVND (reference sequence).

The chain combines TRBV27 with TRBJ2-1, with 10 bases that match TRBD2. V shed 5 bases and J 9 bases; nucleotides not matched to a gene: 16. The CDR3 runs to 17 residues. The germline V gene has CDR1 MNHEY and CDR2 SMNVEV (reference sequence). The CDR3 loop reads CASSQTGASGSRGEQFF. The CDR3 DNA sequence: TGTGCCAGCAGTCAAACGGGGGCTAGCGGGAGTAGGGGTGAGCAGTTCTTC.

The chain's CDR3 is CAWSVLAGSYNEQFF. For the CDR3, the DNA is TGTGCCTGGAGTGTACTAGCGGGATCGTACAATGAGCAGTTCTTC. The rearrangement joins TRBV30 to TRBJ2-1; 10 bases are a match to TRBD2. The CDR3 is 15 amino acids. The V gene's germline CDR1 is GTSNPN and CDR2 SVGIG (reference sequence). The ends lost 0 bases at V and 4 bases at J; junction bases unmatched: 3.

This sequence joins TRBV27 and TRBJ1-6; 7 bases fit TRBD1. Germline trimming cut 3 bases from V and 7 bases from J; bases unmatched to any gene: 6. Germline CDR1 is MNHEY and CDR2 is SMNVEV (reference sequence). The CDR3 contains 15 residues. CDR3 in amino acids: CASSFQQGNNSPLHF. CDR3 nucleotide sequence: TGTGCCAGCAGTTTTCAACAGGGGAACAATTCACCCCTCCACTTT.

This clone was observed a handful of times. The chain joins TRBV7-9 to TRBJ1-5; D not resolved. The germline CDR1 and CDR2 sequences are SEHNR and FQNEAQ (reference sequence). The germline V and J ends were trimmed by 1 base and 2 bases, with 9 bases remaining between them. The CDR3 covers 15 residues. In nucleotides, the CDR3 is TGTGCCAGCAGCTTAGGAGGGTATGGCAATCAGCCCCAGCATTTT. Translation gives CASSLGGYGNQPQHF.

CDR3 loop: CASSPGQGWTDTQYF. The CDR3 DNA reads as TGTGCCAGCAGCCCAGGGCAGGGGTGGACAGATACGCAGTATTTT. The chain is built from TRBV4-2 and TRBJ2-3; perhaps TRBD1 as D (6 bases). V lost 4 bases to trimming and J lost 3 bases, with 14 bases between them. In germline, CDR1 is LGHNA, CDR2 YNFKEQ. The CDR3 loop spans 15 amino acids.

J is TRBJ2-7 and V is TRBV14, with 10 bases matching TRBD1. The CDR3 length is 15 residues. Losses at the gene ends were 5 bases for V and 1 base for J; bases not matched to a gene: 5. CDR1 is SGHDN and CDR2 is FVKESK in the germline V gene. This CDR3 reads CASSVPGQGSYEQYF. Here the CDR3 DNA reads TGTGCCAGCAGCGTTCCGGGACAGGGGTCCTACGAGCAGTACTTC.

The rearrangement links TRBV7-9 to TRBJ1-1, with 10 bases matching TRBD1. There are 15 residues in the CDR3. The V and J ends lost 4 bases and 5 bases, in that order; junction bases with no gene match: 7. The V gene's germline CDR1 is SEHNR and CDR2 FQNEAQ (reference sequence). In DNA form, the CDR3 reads TGTGCCAGCAGCTCGGGACAGGGGTCCTATACTGAAGCTTTCTTT. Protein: CASSSGQGSYTEAFF.